This TCR beta chain originates from a study of T cell changes during pregnancy in multiple sclerosis. Per the germline V gene, CDR1 is MNHEY and CDR2 is SMNVEV (reference sequence). The CDR3 totals 19 residues. Trimming shortened V by 3 bases and J by 2 bases, and 25 bases separated the two germline ends. The data were produced by immunoSEQ multiplex PCR, yet TCRdb's version contains in-frame clones alone and is incomplete. The sample has approximately 90,000 clones; around 94% are singletons. Material: peripheral blood, obtained in the third trimester of pregnancy. This rearrangement joins TRBV27 to TRBJ1-2, with D perhaps matching TRBD1 (5 bases). This receptor was obtained from a female donor with multiple sclerosis, enrolled in a pregnancy study. The CDR3 nucleotides read TGTGCCAGCAGTTTCAGCCCGAATCTGCGGGGGGATCGAAACTATGGCTACACCTTC. Amino acids: CASSFSPNLRGDRNYGYTF.